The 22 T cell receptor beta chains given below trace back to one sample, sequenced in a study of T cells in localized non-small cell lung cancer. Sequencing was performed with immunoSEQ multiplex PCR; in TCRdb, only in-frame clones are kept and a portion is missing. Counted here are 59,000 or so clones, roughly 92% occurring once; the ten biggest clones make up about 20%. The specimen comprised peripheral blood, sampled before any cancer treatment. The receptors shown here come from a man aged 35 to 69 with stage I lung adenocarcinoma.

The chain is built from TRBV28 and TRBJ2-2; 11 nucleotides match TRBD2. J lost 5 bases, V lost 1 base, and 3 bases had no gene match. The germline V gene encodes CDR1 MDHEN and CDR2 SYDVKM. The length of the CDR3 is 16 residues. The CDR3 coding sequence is TGTGCCAGCAGTTTATCTAGGACTAGCGGGACCGGGGAGCTGTTTTTT. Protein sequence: CASSLSRTSGTGELFF.

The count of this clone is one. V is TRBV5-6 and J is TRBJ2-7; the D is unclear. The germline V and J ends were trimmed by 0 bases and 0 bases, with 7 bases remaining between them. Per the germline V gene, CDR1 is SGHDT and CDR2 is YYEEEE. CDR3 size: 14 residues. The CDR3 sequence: CASSLAALSYEQYF. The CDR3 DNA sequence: TGTGCCAGCAGCTTGGCCGCACTCTCCTACGAGCAGTACTTC.

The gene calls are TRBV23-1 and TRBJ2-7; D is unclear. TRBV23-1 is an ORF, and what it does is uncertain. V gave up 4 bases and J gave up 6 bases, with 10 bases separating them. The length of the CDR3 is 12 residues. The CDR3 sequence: CASSRRAVEQYF. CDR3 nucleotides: TGCGCCAGCAGTCGTAGGGCGGTCGAGCAGTACTTC.

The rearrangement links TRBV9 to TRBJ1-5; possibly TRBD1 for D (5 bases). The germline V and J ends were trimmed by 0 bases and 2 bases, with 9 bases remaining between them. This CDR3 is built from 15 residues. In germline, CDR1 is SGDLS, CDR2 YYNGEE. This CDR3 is CASSVGGERNQPQHF. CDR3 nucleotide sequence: TGTGCCAGCAGCGTAGGAGGGGAGCGCAATCAGCCCCAGCATTTT.

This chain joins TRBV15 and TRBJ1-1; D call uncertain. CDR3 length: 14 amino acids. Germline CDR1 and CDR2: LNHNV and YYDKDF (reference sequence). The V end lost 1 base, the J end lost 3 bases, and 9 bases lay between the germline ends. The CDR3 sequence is CATSRGTRDTEAFF. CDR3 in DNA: TGTGCCACCAGCAGAGGTACACGTGACACTGAAGCTTTCTTT. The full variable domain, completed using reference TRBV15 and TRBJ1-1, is DAMVIQNPRYQVTQFGKPVTLSCSQTLNHNVMYWYQQKSSQAPKLLFHYYDKDFNNEADTPDNFQSRRPNTSFCFLDIRSPGLGDTAMYLCATSRGTRDTEAFFGQGTRLTVV.

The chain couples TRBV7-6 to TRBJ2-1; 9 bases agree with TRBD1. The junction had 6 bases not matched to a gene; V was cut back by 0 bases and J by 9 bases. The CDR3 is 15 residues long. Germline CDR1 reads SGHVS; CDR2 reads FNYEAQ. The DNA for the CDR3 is TGTGCCAGCAGCTTAGCGGGACAGGGTCTGGGTGAGCAGTTCTTC. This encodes CASSLAGQGLGEQFF.

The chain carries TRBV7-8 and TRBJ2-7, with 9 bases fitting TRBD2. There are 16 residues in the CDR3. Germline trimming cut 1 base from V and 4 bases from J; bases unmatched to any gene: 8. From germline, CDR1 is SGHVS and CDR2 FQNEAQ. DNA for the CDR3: TGTGCCAGCAGCTTAGGGGCGGGAGGGGTTCCTTACGAGCAGTACTTC. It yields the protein CASSLGAGGVPYEQYF.

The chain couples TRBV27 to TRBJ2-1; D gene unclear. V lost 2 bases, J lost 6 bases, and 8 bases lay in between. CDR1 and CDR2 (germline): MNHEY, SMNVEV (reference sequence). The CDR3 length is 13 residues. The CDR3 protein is CASSLIGPNEQFF. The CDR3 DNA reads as TGTGCCAGCAGTTTAATAGGACCCAATGAGCAGTTCTTC.

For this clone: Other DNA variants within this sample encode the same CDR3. The CDR3 region is CASSPGGTEAFF. CDR3 DNA sequence: TGTGCCAGCAGCCCGGGAGGCACTGAAGCTTTCTTT. V is TRBV7-9 and J is TRBJ1-1; no clear D gene. Germline CDR1 and CDR2: SEHNR and FQNEAQ (reference sequence). Trimming pared 5 bases from V and 4 bases from J, leaving 8 bases between. The CDR3 sequence is 12 residues long.

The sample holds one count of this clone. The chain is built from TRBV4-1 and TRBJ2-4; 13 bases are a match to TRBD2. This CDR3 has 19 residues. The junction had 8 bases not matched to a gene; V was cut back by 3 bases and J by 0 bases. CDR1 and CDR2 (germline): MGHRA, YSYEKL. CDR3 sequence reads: CASSQGGLAGSIAKNIQYF. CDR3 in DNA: TGCGCCAGCAGCCAGGGGGGACTAGCGGGGTCTATAGCCAAAAACATTCAGTACTTC.

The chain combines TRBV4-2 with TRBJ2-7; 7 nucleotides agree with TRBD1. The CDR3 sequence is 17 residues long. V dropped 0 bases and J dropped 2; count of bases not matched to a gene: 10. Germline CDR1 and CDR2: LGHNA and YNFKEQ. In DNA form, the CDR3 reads TGTGCCAGCAGCCAAGAATACGGGACAGCCCATACCTACGAGCAGTACTTC. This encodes CASSQEYGTAHTYEQYF.

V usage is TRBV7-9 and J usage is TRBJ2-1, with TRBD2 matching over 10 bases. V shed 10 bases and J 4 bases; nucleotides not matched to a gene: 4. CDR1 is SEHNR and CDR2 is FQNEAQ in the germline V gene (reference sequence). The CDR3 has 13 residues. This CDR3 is CAKSGRGYNEQFF. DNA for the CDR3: TGTGCCAAGAGCGGGAGGGGTTACAATGAGCAGTTCTTC. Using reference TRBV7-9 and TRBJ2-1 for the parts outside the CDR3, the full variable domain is DTGVSQNPRHKITKRGQNVTFRCDPISEHNRLYWYRQTLGQGPEFLTYFQNEAQLEKSRLLSDRFSAERPKGSFSTLEIQRTEQGDSAMYLCAKSGRGYNEQFFGPGTRLTVL.

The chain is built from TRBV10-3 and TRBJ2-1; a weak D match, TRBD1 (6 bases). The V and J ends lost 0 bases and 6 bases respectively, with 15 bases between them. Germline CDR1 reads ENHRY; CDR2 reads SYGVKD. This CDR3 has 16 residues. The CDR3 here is CAISESRVVGGNEQFF. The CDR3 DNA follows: TGTGCCATCAGTGAGTCAAGGGTGGTAGGGGGCAATGAGCAGTTCTTC.

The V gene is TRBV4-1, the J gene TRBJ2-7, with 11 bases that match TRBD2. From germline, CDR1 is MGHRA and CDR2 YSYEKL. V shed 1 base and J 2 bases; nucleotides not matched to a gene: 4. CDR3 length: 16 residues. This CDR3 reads CASSQVGLAAPYEQYF. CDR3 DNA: TGCGCCAGCAGCCAAGTGGGACTAGCGGCCCCCTACGAGCAGTACTTC.

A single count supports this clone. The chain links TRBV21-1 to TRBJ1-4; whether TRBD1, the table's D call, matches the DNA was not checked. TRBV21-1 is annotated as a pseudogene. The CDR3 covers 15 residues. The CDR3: CASSKVRTERGKLFF. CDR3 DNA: TGTGCCAGCAGCAAAGTCCGGACAGAAAGGGGAAAACTGTTTTTT.

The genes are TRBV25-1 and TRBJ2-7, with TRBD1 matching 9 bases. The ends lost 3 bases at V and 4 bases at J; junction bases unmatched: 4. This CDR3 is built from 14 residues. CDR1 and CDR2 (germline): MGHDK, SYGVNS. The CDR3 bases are TGTGCCAGCAGTGAGCGGACAGGGGCGTACGAGCAGTACTTC. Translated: CASSERTGAYEQYF.

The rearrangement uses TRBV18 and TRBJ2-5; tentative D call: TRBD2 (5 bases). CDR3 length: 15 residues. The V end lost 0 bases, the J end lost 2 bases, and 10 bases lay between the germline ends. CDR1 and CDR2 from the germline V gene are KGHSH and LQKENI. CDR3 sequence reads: CASSPPEGLQETQYF. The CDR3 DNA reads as TGTGCCAGCTCACCACCCGAGGGATTGCAAGAGACCCAGTACTTC. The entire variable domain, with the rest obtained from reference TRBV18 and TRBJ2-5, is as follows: NAGVMQNPRHLVRRRGQEARLRCSPMKGHSHVYWYRQLPEEGLKFMVYLQKENIIDESGMPKERFSAEFPKEGPSILRIQQVVRGDSAAYFCASSPPEGLQETQYFGPGTRLLVL.

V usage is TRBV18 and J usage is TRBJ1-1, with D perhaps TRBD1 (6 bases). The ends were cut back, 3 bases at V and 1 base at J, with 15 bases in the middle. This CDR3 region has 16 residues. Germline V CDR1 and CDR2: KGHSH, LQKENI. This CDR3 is CASSPDTGYPNTEAFF. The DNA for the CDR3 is TGTGCCAGCTCACCCGACACAGGGTACCCGAACACTGAAGCTTTCTTT.

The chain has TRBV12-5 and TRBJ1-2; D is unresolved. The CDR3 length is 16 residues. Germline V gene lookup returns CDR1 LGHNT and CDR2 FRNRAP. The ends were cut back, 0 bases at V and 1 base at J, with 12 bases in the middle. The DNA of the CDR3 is TGTGCTAGTGGTTTGGTAGGCGAACCAATTAACTATGGCTACACCTTC. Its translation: CASGLVGEPINYGYTF.

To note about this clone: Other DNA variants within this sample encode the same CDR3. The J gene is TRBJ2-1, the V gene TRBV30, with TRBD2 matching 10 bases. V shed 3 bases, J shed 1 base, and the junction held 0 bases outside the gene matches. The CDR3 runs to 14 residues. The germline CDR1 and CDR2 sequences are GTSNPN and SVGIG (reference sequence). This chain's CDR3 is CAWRLAGSYNEQFF. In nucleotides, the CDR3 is TGTGCCTGGAGACTAGCGGGGTCCTACAATGAGCAGTTCTTC. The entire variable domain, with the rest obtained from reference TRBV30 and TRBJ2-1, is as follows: SQTIHQWPATLVQPVGSPLSLECTVEGTSNPNLYWYRQAAGRGLQLLFYSVGIGQISSEVPQNLSASRPQDRQFILSSKKLLLSDSGFYLCAWRLAGSYNEQFFGPGTRLTVL.

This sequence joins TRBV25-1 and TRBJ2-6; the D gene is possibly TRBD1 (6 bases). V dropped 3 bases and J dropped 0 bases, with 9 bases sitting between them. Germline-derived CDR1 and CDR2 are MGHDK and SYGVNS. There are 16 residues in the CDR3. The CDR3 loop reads CASSDTGRSGANVLTF. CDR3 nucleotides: TGTGCCAGCAGTGATACAGGGCGCTCTGGGGCCAACGTCCTGACTTTC.

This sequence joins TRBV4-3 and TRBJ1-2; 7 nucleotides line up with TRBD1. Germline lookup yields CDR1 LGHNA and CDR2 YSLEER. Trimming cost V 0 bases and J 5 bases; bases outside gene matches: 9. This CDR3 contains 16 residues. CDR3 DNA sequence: TGCGCCAGCAGCCAAGAGGACAGGACTATCTTGTATGGCTACACCTTC. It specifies CASSQEDRTILYGYTF.